A single sample gave rise to the 32 T cell receptor beta chains below, sequenced in a study of blood T cell repertoires in COVID-19. Sequencing used immunoSEQ multiplex PCR; TCRdb keeps in-frame clones, though not all of them. The top ten hold 1.2% of the sample, which has around 250,000 clones, 90% to 95% seen once. The sequencing input was PBMCs or T cells enriched from blood (not recorded which). All receptors derive from a human donor in a cohort exposed to, infected with or recovered from COVID-19 (not recorded which). The donor label of this sample is uncertain.

The CDR3 DNA reads TGCGCCAGCAGCGGACAGGGAGGGAACACTGAAGCTTTCTTT. This encodes CASSGQGGNTEAFF. This chain joins TRBV5-1 and TRBJ1-1; 8 bases match TRBD1. CDR3 length: 14 residues. Germline trimming cut 4 bases from V and 1 base from J; bases unmatched to any gene: 3. Germline loops: CDR1 SGHRS, CDR2 YFSETQ.

The chain combines TRBV25-1 with TRBJ2-3, with 11 bases that match TRBD2. Germline V lookup: CDR1 MGHDK, CDR2 SYGVNS. The CDR3 is 15 residues long. The V and J ends lost 4 bases and 5 bases, in that order; junction bases with no gene match: 5. The CDR3 nucleotides read TGTGCCAGCAGTGCGACTAGCGGGGTGAGAGATACGCAGTATTTT. Residues: CASSATSGVRDTQYF.

The genes are TRBV19 and TRBJ1-5; maybe TRBD1 (5 bases). This CDR3 comprises 16 residues. Germline lookup yields CDR1 LNHDA and CDR2 SQIVND (reference sequence). Trimming pared 3 bases from V and 5 bases from J, leaving 17 bases between. CDR3 region: CASSIVPGMNDQPQHF. Written as DNA, the CDR3 is TGTGCCAGTAGTATTGTCCCAGGGATGAATGATCAGCCCCAGCATTTT.

This clone was seen more than once but under ten times. CDR3 in DNA: TGCGCCAGCAGCGCGCAGGTAAGGGGCGATCAGCCCCAGCATTTT. Translated: CASSAQVRGDQPQHF. The chain uses TRBV4-3 and TRBJ1-5, with D possibly matching TRBD1 (5 bases). V lost 5 bases to trimming and J lost 5 bases, with 16 bases between them. Germline V gene lookup returns CDR1 LGHNA and CDR2 YSLEER. The CDR3 length is 15 residues.

The rearrangement links TRBV20-1 to TRBJ2-7; 7 bases map to TRBD1. Germline-derived CDR1 and CDR2 are DFQATT and SNEGSKA (reference sequence). V was pared by 4 bases and J by 4 bases, with 1 base of the junction left unmatched. This CDR3 is built from 11 residues. The CDR3 sequence is CSAKTGYEQYF. CDR3 coding DNA: TGCAGTGCTAAGACAGGGTACGAGCAGTACTTC.

The CDR3, as DNA: TGTGCCAGCTCACGCGGACAGGGAACCGGGGAGCTGTTTTTT. Translation: CASSRGQGTGELFF. The J gene is TRBJ2-2, the V gene TRBV18, with 8 bases matching TRBD1. V lost 4 bases, J lost 5 bases, and 3 bases stayed unmatched. CDR1 KGHSH and CDR2 LQKENI come from the germline V gene. The CDR3 has 14 amino acids.

The chain employs TRBV18 and TRBJ1-1, with a tentative D call TRBD1 (5 bases). CDR3 length equals 14 residues. The V and J ends lost 4 bases and 2 bases respectively, with 11 bases between them. Germline V CDR1 and CDR2: KGHSH, LQKENI. CDR3 sequence reads: CASSRGRDNTEAFF. The DNA for the CDR3 is TGTGCCAGCTCACGAGGCAGGGATAACACTGAAGCTTTCTTT.

The J gene is TRBJ1-5, the V gene TRBV5-6, with D tentatively TRBD1 (6 bases). The CDR3 spans 15 residues. V was pared by 6 bases and J by 7 bases, with 20 bases between. The germline V gene encodes CDR1 SGHDT and CDR2 YYEEEE. The CDR3 reads CASNRYQTGGQPQHF. The CDR3 DNA reads TGTGCCAGCAACCGTTACCAAACGGGGGGCCAGCCCCAGCATTTT.

The chain employs TRBV12-3 or TRBV12-4 and TRBJ1-1; D perhaps matches TRBD1 (5 bases). The CDR3 sequence is 13 residues long. Trimming removed 8 bases at V and 2 bases at J, with 12 bases between. Written as DNA, the CDR3 is TGTGCCAGCCGCCGGGGGGACAACACTGAAGCTTTCTTT. Translating gives CASRRGDNTEAFF.

The sample holds one count of this clone. The CDR3 coding sequence is TGTGCCAGCAGCACCCTTACAGGGGGCACTGAAGCTTTCTTT. Protein: CASSTLTGGTEAFF. This chain connects TRBV9 to TRBJ1-1; 8 bases match TRBD1. This CDR3 has 14 amino acids. The junction had 6 bases not matched to a gene; V was cut back by 4 bases and J by 4 bases. CDR1 and CDR2 from the germline V gene are SGDLS and YYNGEE.

This chain connects TRBV6-5 to TRBJ1-5, with TRBD1 identical over 8 bases. J was trimmed by 4 bases and V by 5 bases; bases with no gene match: 4. The CDR3 loop spans 14 amino acids. CDR1 is MNHEY, CDR2 SVGAGI, per germline. CDR3 sequence: CASSHRQGNQPQHF. CDR3 DNA: TGTGCCAGCAGTCACCGACAGGGGAATCAGCCCCAGCATTTT.

This sequence joins TRBV6-5 and TRBJ1-2; possible D gene TRBD1, 6 bases. Germline CDR1 reads MNHEY; CDR2 reads SVGAGI. V lost 5 bases, J lost 4 bases, and 14 bases lay in between. The CDR3 extends over 14 amino acids. The CDR3 loop reads CASSKGNRAYGYTF. The CDR3 DNA is TGTGCCAGCAGTAAGGGGAACAGGGCCTATGGCTACACCTTC.

The rearrangement uses TRBV18 and TRBJ2-7; TRBD2 agrees at 11 bases. The CDR3 is made up of 18 amino acids. Germline V lookup: CDR1 KGHSH, CDR2 LQKENI. The V and J ends lost 4 bases and 0 bases, in that order; junction bases with no gene match: 11. The CDR3 DNA reads TGTGCCAGCTCACAACGTATTGGACTAGCGGGTTCCTCCTACGAGCAGTACTTC. It specifies CASSQRIGLAGSSYEQYF.

The V call is TRBV5-1, the J call TRBJ2-4, with 7 positions matching TRBD2. From germline, CDR1 is SGHRS and CDR2 YFSETQ. J lost 3 bases, V lost 4 bases, and 4 bases had no gene match. The length of the CDR3 is 14 residues. The CDR3 loop reads CASSTGGDKNIQYF. In DNA form, the CDR3 reads TGCGCCAGCAGCACTGGGGGGGACAAAAACATTCAGTACTTC.

The chain combines TRBV7-3 with TRBJ1-6, with D perhaps TRBD1 (6 bases). The CDR3 has 13 amino acids. Trimming stripped 8 bases from V and 10 bases from J, with 15 bases between. Germline assignment: CDR1 SGHTA and CDR2 FQGTGA. The CDR3 sequence is CASGDTGNSPLHF. The DNA for the CDR3 is TGTGCCAGCGGAGATACAGGGAACTCACCCCTCCACTTT.

This chain links TRBV7-8 with TRBJ1-5, with D possibly TRBD1 on 6 matching bases. Deletions cut 5 bases from V and 2 bases from J, with 10 bases between. This CDR3 has 14 residues. The germline gives CDR1 SGHVS, CDR2 FQNEAQ. The CDR3 sequence: CASSRRQGNQPQHF. The CDR3 nucleotides are TGTGCCAGCAGCCGACGACAGGGCAATCAGCCCCAGCATTTT.

The chain combines TRBV13 with TRBJ2-7; possibly TRBD1 for D (5 bases). Per germline, CDR1 PRHDT and CDR2 FYEKMQ (reference sequence). CDR3 length: 14 amino acids. V was shortened by 4 bases and J by 0 bases, with 10 bases between the two germline ends. CDR3 residues: CASSWGQDSYEQYF. CDR3 sequence (DNA): TGTGCCAGCAGCTGGGGCCAAGACTCCTACGAGCAGTACTTC.

This clone has only a few counts. The chain combines TRBV4-3 with TRBJ2-1; TRBD1 might be the D (6 bases). CDR3 size: 15 residues. Germline V gene lookup returns CDR1 LGHNA and CDR2 YSLEER. V gave up 1 base and J gave up 9 bases, with 16 bases separating them. The CDR3 here is CASSQVMTGGSEQFF. The CDR3 DNA reads as TGCGCCAGCAGCCAAGTGATGACAGGTGGTAGTGAGCAGTTCTTC.

The genes are TRBV9 and TRBJ1-3; D is perhaps TRBD1 (5 bases). This CDR3 comprises 14 residues. Germline values: CDR1 SGDLS, CDR2 YYNGEE. Trimming removed 0 bases from V and 4 bases from J, with 8 bases in between. The CDR3 coding sequence is TGTGCCAGCAGCGTAGGGGGCGCCGGAAACACCATATATTTT. The encoded protein is CASSVGGAGNTIYF.

The chain links TRBV10-3 to TRBJ1-1; a possible D gene is TRBD1 (5 bases). CDR3 length: 16 residues. From germline, CDR1 is ENHRY and CDR2 SYGVKD. Trimming cost V 10 bases and J 4 bases, with 25 bases left between them. CDR3 DNA: TGTGCCACGCAAACCGGGACGGGGTGGAGGGGCACTGAAGCTTTCTTT. It translates to CATQTGTGWRGTEAFF.

The genes are TRBV24-1 and TRBJ2-3; TRBD2 agrees at 9 bases. The CDR3 is 19 residues long. Unmatched junction bases numbered 16, after V lost 4 bases and J lost 3 bases. The germline gives CDR1 KGHDR, CDR2 SFDVKD. Here the CDR3 reads CATSDLPGGGLAGTDTQYF. The CDR3 bases are TGTGCCACCAGTGACCTCCCCGGGGGAGGGCTAGCGGGGACAGATACGCAGTATTTT.

V and J are TRBV2 and TRBJ2-5; 11 bases line up with TRBD2. With V trimmed by 6 bases and J by 7 bases, 13 bases remained unmatched. CDR3 size: 16 residues. Germline V lookup: CDR1 SNHLY, CDR2 FYNNEI. As DNA, the CDR3 is TGTGCCAGCAGAGACAGACTAGCGGGGTTTAGGGGGACCCAGTACTTC. It yields the protein CASRDRLAGFRGTQYF.

CDR3 DNA: TGCGCCAGCAGTGGACAGGGGGACCCCTCCTACGAGCAGTACTTC. This codes for CASSGQGDPSYEQYF. The gene calls are TRBV10-1 and TRBJ2-7; 9 bases match TRBD1. The CDR3 covers 15 residues. The germline CDR1 and CDR2 sequences are WNHNN and SYGVQD (reference sequence). Trimming at V came to 4 bases and at J to 0 bases, leaving 4 bases not matched to a gene.

The CDR3 here is CASSLGPGNEQFF. CDR3 DNA: TGTGCCAGCAGTTTAGGGCCAGGGAATGAGCAGTTCTTC. The V and J genes are TRBV12-3 or TRBV12-4 and TRBJ2-1; tentatively, D is TRBD1 (5 bases). The CDR3 covers 13 residues. The germline V and J ends were trimmed by 1 base and 7 bases, with 8 bases remaining between them.

The chain carries TRBV24-1 and TRBJ2-5; 8 nucleotides line up with TRBD1. CDR1 KGHDR and CDR2 SFDVKD come from the germline V gene. CDR3 length: 16 amino acids. V trimming: 3 bases; J trimming: 1 base; junction bases outside the gene matches: 6. This CDR3 reads CATSDRQGRSQETQYF. The CDR3 nucleotides read TGTGCCACCAGTGATCGACAGGGGAGAAGCCAAGAGACCCAGTACTTC.

The chain employs TRBV5-1 and TRBJ2-2; TRBD2 agrees at 8 bases. The CDR3 spans 15 residues. With V trimmed by 2 bases and J by 1 base, 1 base remained unmatched. Germline V gene lookup returns CDR1 SGHRS and CDR2 YFSETQ. CDR3 coding DNA: TGCGCCAGCAGCTTCGCGGGGGGGAACACCGGGGAGCTGTTTTTT. Translating it yields CASSFAGGNTGELFF.

V usage is TRBV7-2 and J usage is TRBJ2-1; D is possibly TRBD1 (5 bases). With 4 bases removed from V and 5 bases from J, the gap between germline ends came to 12 bases. The CDR3 has 14 amino acids. Germline V gene sequence: CDR1 SGHTA, CDR2 FQGNSA. DNA of the CDR3: TGTGCCAGCAGCTCCGACATCAGGGACAATGAGCAGTTCTTC. As protein: CASSSDIRDNEQFF.

This clone has only one observation. The chain joins TRBV9 to TRBJ1-1; weak D call: TRBD1 (5 bases). The V and J ends lost 0 bases and 6 bases respectively, with 15 bases between them. The CDR3 spans 15 residues. Germline values: CDR1 SGDLS, CDR2 YYNGEE. The DNA of the CDR3 is TGTGCCAGCAGCGTAGAAGGGGTGTCAAGCGCTGAAGCTTTCTTT. The encoded protein is CASSVEGVSSAEAFF. Supplemented by reference TRBV9 and TRBJ1-1, the full variable domain reads DSGVTQTPKHLITATGQRVTLRCSPRSGDLSVYWYQQSLDQGLQFLIQYYNGEERAKGNILERFSAQQFPDLHSELNLSSLELGDSALYFCASSVEGVSSAEAFFGQGTRLTVV.

The rearrangement uses TRBV11-2 and TRBJ2-1; 10 positions agree with TRBD2. This CDR3 has 17 residues. V shed 6 bases, J shed 3 bases, and the junction held 11 bases outside the gene matches. In germline, CDR1 is SGHAT, CDR2 FQNNGV. Written as DNA, the CDR3 is TGTGCCAGCAGATCTGTAGCGGGGGGCAGCCACTACAATGAGCAGTTCTTC. Amino acids: CASRSVAGGSHYNEQFF.

The chain combines TRBV12-5 with TRBJ1-1; maybe TRBD1 (6 bases). Germline-derived CDR1 and CDR2 are LGHNT and FRNRAP. The CDR3 sequence is 12 residues long. CDR3 sequence: CADRVGGTEAFF. Here the CDR3 DNA reads TGTGCCGACCGGGTAGGGGGCACTGAAGCTTTCTTT.

The V and J genes are TRBV24-1 and TRBJ2-1; tentative D call: TRBD1 (6 bases). Germline CDR1 KGHDR, CDR2 SFDVKD. V was shortened by 4 bases and J by 0 bases, with 15 bases between the two germline ends. The CDR3 consists of 17 residues. For the CDR3, the DNA is TGTGCCACCAGTGACCCCGGGGACAAGGGCTCCTACAATGAGCAGTTCTTC. Protein sequence: CATSDPGDKGSYNEQFF.

The CDR3 reads CATSGRQPRQFF. The CDR3 coding sequence is TGTGCCACCAGCGGACGACAGCCCCGGCAGTTCTTC. The gene calls are TRBV15 and TRBJ2-1; tentative D call: TRBD1 (5 bases). With 5 bases removed from V and 12 bases from J, the gap between germline ends came to 14 bases. The germline CDR1 and CDR2 sequences are LNHNV and YYDKDF (reference sequence). The CDR3 totals 12 residues.